Following are 30 T cell receptor beta chains from one sample sequenced in a study of T-cell reconstitution after alpha-beta-depleted transplantation in children. For TCRbeta, the library was prepared with unique molecular identifiers. TCRdb called the PCR reads again in MiXCR, with one record for every CDR3 protein. The sample has some 110,000 distinct CDR3 sequences, 10% seen once. The source was PBMCs, collected before TCRalphabeta/CD19-depleted stem cell transplant. The receptors come from a boy aged 2 to 10 with acute lymphoblastic leukemia, due to receive a stem cell transplant.

In its sample, this clonotype was seen many times. The chain carries TRBV10-3 and TRBJ2-3; D is unresolved. Germline CDR1 is ENHRY and CDR2 is SYGVKD. V was cut by 11 bases and J by 1 base, with 7 bases left in between. CDR3 length equals 11 residues. CDR3 sequence: CAVGRTDTQYF. The DNA for the CDR3 is TGTGCCGTCGGCCGCACAGATACGCAGTATTTT.

This clonotype has a count of ten or more. This rearrangement joins TRBV20-1 to TRBJ2-3; maybe TRBD2 (5 bases). V was trimmed by 0 bases and J by 2 bases, leaving 21 bases between them. CDR1 DFQATT and CDR2 SNEGSKA come from the germline V gene (reference sequence). The CDR3 loop spans 18 amino acids. The CDR3 sequence: CSARDFKVSGSDTDTQYF. CDR3 DNA sequence: TGCAGTGCTAGAGATTTCAAAGTTTCGGGGAGCGACACAGATACGCAGTATTTT.

This chain joins TRBV9 and TRBJ2-1; D is possibly TRBD2 (6 bases). The CDR3 loop spans 13 amino acids. The germline CDR1 and CDR2 sequences are SGDLS and YYNGEE. V was cut by 4 bases and J by 8 bases, with 13 bases left in between. This CDR3 is CASSPLTRDEQFF. The CDR3 DNA is TGTGCCAGCAGCCCCTTGACTAGAGATGAGCAGTTCTTC.

V gene TRBV5-1 combines with J gene TRBJ2-2; no reliable D call. V lost 4 bases, J lost 8 bases, and 18 bases lay in between. The CDR3 loop spans 15 amino acids. The germline gives CDR1 SGHRS, CDR2 YFSETQ. Here the CDR3 reads CASSDRVYTTGELFF. In DNA form, the CDR3 reads TGCGCCAGCAGCGACCGGGTCTACACAACGGGGGAGCTGTTTTTT. Drawing the rest from reference TRBV5-1 and TRBJ2-2, the complete variable domain is KAGVTQTPRYLIKTRGQQVTLSCSPISGHRSVSWYQQTPGQGLQFLFEYFSETQRNKGNFPGRFSGRQFSNSRSEMNVSTLELGDSALYLCASSDRVYTTGELFFGEGSRLTVL.

The chain uses TRBV12-3 or TRBV12-4 and TRBJ2-5, with TRBD2 identical over 8 bases. V was pared by 5 bases and J by 2 bases, with 13 bases of the junction left unmatched. The CDR3 consists of 17 residues. CDR3 region: CASSLGIGREAQETQYF. DNA of the CDR3: TGTGCCAGCAGTCTAGGGATCGGGCGGGAGGCACAAGAGACCCAGTACTTC.

This clonotype was detected many times. The chain couples TRBV21-1 to TRBJ2-7; TRBD2 is the table's D call, not checked against the DNA. TRBV21-1 is noted as a pseudogene. The CDR3 runs 16 residues. The DNA of the CDR3 is TGTGCCAGCAGCAAAGTTCCGCGCGGGGAAAACTACGAGCAGTACTTC. This encodes CASSKVPRGENYEQYF.

This clonotype has more than one count but fewer than ten. This chain joins TRBV4-1 and TRBJ2-7; 10 positions agree with TRBD1. The CDR3 totals 16 residues. With 5 bases clipped from V and 4 bases from J, the junction kept 11 bases outside the gene matches. Germline CDR1 is MGHRA and CDR2 is YSYEKL. The CDR3 region is CASSTHRGTGVYEQYF. In nucleotides, the CDR3 is TGCGCCAGCAGCACCCATAGAGGGACAGGGGTATACGAGCAGTACTTC.

This clonotype was recorded a few times. The chain uses TRBV6-1 and TRBJ2-7, with no clear D. CDR1 is MNHNS, CDR2 SASEGT, per germline. The V and J ends lost 6 bases and 4 bases respectively, with 16 bases between them. The CDR3 runs to 14 residues. This CDR3 reads CASSSDGRMYEQYF. CDR3 bases: TGTGCCAGCAGCTCGGACGGTAGGATGTACGAGCAGTACTTC.

DNA for the CDR3: TGTGCCAGCAGCTTACTCGACCGCAAAGATGGCTACACCTTC. It specifies CASSLLDRKDGYTF. This chain uses TRBV7-9 with TRBJ1-2; D is undetermined. The CDR3 runs 14 residues. V shed 2 bases and J shed 6 bases, with 13 bases lying between them. Per germline, CDR1 SEHNR and CDR2 FQNEAQ (reference sequence).

This clonotype was seen a handful of times. The chain joins TRBV30 to TRBJ2-7; D not resolved. V was trimmed by 1 base and J by 3 bases, leaving 4 bases between them. Germline CDR1 and CDR2: GTSNPN and SVGIG (reference sequence). There are 11 residues in the CDR3. CDR3 DNA sequence: TGTGCCTGGAGTGGGGACTACGAGCAGTACTTC. Translated: CAWSGDYEQYF.

The chain couples TRBV29-1 to TRBJ2-3; a possible D gene is TRBD2 (5 bases). Germline CDR1 and CDR2: SQVTM and ANQGSEA. The CDR3 sequence is 13 residues long. Trimming took 1 base from V and 6 from J, leaving 11 bases between them. The CDR3 loop reads CSVEGLPGDTQYF. As DNA, the CDR3 is TGCAGCGTTGAAGGACTACCCGGGGATACGCAGTATTTT.

This chain connects TRBV12-3 or TRBV12-4 to TRBJ2-4; the D gene is possibly TRBD2 (6 bases). V lost 6 bases, J lost 2 bases, and 14 bases lay in between. This CDR3 region has 15 residues. CDR3: CASSPGSGPKNIQYF. The DNA for the CDR3 is TGTGCCAGCAGCCCCGGTAGCGGACCCAAAAACATTCAGTACTTC.

The chain joins TRBV5-1 to TRBJ2-7; 7 nucleotides align to TRBD2. V lost 2 bases, J lost 7 bases, and 12 bases stayed unmatched. The CDR3 contains 15 residues. Germline loops: CDR1 SGHRS, CDR2 YFSETQ. The chain's CDR3 is CASSFLGGSSREQYF. As DNA, the CDR3 is TGCGCCAGCAGCTTTCTGGGCGGGAGTTCCAGGGAGCAGTACTTC.

The chain combines TRBV20-1 with TRBJ1-1; D is undetermined. Germline-derived CDR1 and CDR2 are DFQATT and SNEGSKA (reference sequence). V lost 0 bases to trimming and J lost 1 base, with 12 bases between them. CDR3 length: 15 residues. CDR3 DNA sequence: TGCAGTGCTAGAGAAGTCTGGGCGGCGAACACTGAAGCTTTCTTT. Its protein is CSAREVWAANTEAFF.

This clonotype was picked up many times. The chain links TRBV7-6 to TRBJ2-7, with D unresolved. Germline V gives CDR1 SGHVS, CDR2 FNYEAQ. The CDR3 consists of 13 residues. Between the trimmed V and J ends, which lost 5 bases and 5 bases, there was a span of 13 bases. The CDR3 nucleotides read TGTGCCAGCAGCCCCCACTACGGCGACGAGCAGTACTTC. Protein product: CASSPHYGDEQYF.

This clonotype has ten or more counts. DNA of the CDR3: TGTGCCAGCAGCCAAGTTCAGACTGCTGGTACGCAGTATTTT. Translation gives CASSQVQTAGTQYF. The chain employs TRBV7-9 and TRBJ2-3; D unresolved. CDR1 is SEHNR, CDR2 FQNEAQ, per germline (reference sequence). The CDR3 is 14 residues long. V was trimmed by 5 bases and J by 8 bases, leaving 17 bases between them.

The chain combines TRBV4-1 with TRBJ2-5; D may be TRBD1 (5 bases). This CDR3 contains 14 residues. Germline V gene data show CDR1 as MGHRA and CDR2 as YSYEKL. V lost 5 bases to trimming and J lost 3 bases, with 13 bases between them. CDR3 bases: TGCGCCAGCAGCGCATACCTCAGGGAAGAGACCCAGTACTTC. It encodes CASSAYLREETQYF.

This clonotype was observed many times. CDR3 nucleotides: TGTGCCAGCAGCTTAAACCGGGGGCTAGCGAATCACAATGAGCAGTTCTTC. It translates to CASSLNRGLANHNEQFF. The rearrangement joins TRBV7-9 to TRBJ2-1; the D gene could be TRBD1 or TRBD2 (6 bases each). Germline assignment: CDR1 SEHNR and CDR2 FQNEAQ (reference sequence). The CDR3 is 17 residues long. The germline V and J ends were trimmed by 2 bases and 5 bases, with 19 bases remaining between them.

There are a few counts of this clonotype. The chain has TRBV5-6 and TRBJ2-7; tentatively, D is TRBD2 (5 bases). The CDR3 has 14 amino acids. Per the germline V gene, CDR1 is SGHDT and CDR2 is YYEEEE. Trimming cost V 1 base and J 2 bases, with 10 bases left between them. Written as DNA, the CDR3 is TGTGCCAGCAGCTTGAGTCTAGCTACCTACGAGCAGTACTTC. Amino acid sequence: CASSLSLATYEQYF. The full variable domain, completed using reference TRBV5-6 and TRBJ2-7, is DAGVTQSPTHLIKTRGQQVTLRCSPKSGHDTVSWYQQALGQGPQFIFQYYEEEERQRGNFPDRFSGHQFPNYSSELNVNALLLGDSALYLCASSLSLATYEQYFGPGTRLTVT.

This clonotype has just a few counts. The genes are TRBV7-8 and TRBJ1-3; D uncertain. Per the germline V gene, CDR1 is SGHVS and CDR2 is FQNEAQ. V shed 2 bases and J shed 11 bases, with 7 bases lying between them. CDR3 length: 11 amino acids. The DNA for the CDR3 is TGTGCCAGCAGCTTATATAACCCCATATATTTT. It yields the protein CASSLYNPIYF. Full variable domain (rest looked up from reference TRBV7-8 and TRBJ1-3): GAGVSQSPRYKVAKRGQDVALRCDPISGHVSLFWYQQALGQGPEFLTYFQNEAQLDKSGLPSDRFFAERPEGSVSTLKIQRTQQEDSAVYLCASSLYNPIYFGEGSWLTVV.

The sample holds a few counts of this clonotype. V usage is TRBV5-1 and J usage is TRBJ2-3, with no clear D. The CDR3 runs 13 residues. Germline V gives CDR1 SGHRS, CDR2 YFSETQ. V lost 1 base and J 8 bases, leaving 11 bases between the germline ends. The CDR3 coding sequence is TGCGCCAGCAGCTTGACGTGGGAAGGTACGCAGTATTTT. Translation: CASSLTWEGTQYF.

This clonotype was picked up many times. J is TRBJ2-1 and V is TRBV7-3; D perhaps matches TRBD2 (6 bases). The V end lost 2 bases, the J end lost 3 bases, and 11 bases lay between the germline ends. Germline CDR1 reads SGHTA; CDR2 reads FQGTGA. CDR3 length equals 15 residues. CDR3 region: CASSLWASDYNEQFF. CDR3 nucleotide sequence: TGTGCCAGCAGCTTATGGGCTAGCGACTACAATGAGCAGTTCTTC.

This chain uses TRBV29-1 with TRBJ2-1; 7 bases agree with TRBD2. The CDR3 covers 14 residues. Germline CDR1 is SQVTM and CDR2 is ANQGSEA. The ends lost 6 bases at V and 2 bases at J; junction bases unmatched: 7. This CDR3 reads CSVPTSATYNEQFF. The CDR3, as DNA: TGCAGCGTGCCAACTAGCGCGACCTACAATGAGCAGTTCTTC.

J is TRBJ2-5 and V is TRBV4-2; D tentatively reads TRBD1 or TRBD2 (5 bases each). V lost 3 bases to trimming and J lost 3 bases, with 14 bases between them. This CDR3 contains 15 residues. The germline V gene encodes CDR1 LGHNA and CDR2 YNFKEQ. CDR3 nucleotide sequence: TGTGCCAGCAGCCAGTTGCCCCGAGGGGAAGAGACCCAGTACTTC. As protein: CASSQLPRGEETQYF.

This clonotype has ten or more counts. V usage is TRBV5-6 and J usage is TRBJ1-6; D possibly corresponds to TRBD1 (5 bases). V lost 3 bases, J lost 7 bases, and 11 bases lay in between. There are 14 residues in the CDR3. Looked up from germline, CDR1 is SGHDT and CDR2 is YYEEEE. The CDR3 loop reads CASSSPGPNSPLHF. The CDR3, as DNA: TGTGCCAGCAGCTCCCCGGGGCCGAATTCACCCCTCCACTTT.

In this sample, this clonotype turned up a few times. This sequence joins TRBV7-2 and TRBJ2-2; D unresolved. With 1 base removed from V and 7 bases from J, the gap between germline ends came to 7 bases. CDR1 SGHTA and CDR2 FQGNSA come from the germline V gene. The CDR3 length is 13 residues. The CDR3 loop is CASSLDGFGELFF. The CDR3 DNA reads as TGTGCCAGCAGCTTAGATGGGTTCGGGGAGCTGTTTTTT.

This clonotype was seen only a few times. The chain recombines TRBV9 with TRBJ2-3; 11 bases are shared with TRBD2. The CDR3 runs 16 residues. V was pared by 0 bases and J by 4 bases, with 4 bases of the junction left unmatched. CDR1 and CDR2 from the germline V gene are SGDLS and YYNGEE. The CDR3 nucleotides are TGTGCCAGCAGCGTAGGGCTAGCGGGAGGACCAGATACGCAGTATTTT. It specifies CASSVGLAGGPDTQYF.

This clonotype was picked up a small number of times. The genes are TRBV20-1 and TRBJ1-2; D is perhaps TRBD1 (5 bases). The ends were cut back, 3 bases at V and 3 bases at J, with 11 bases in the middle. CDR1 and CDR2 (germline): DFQATT, SNEGSKA (reference sequence). The CDR3 is 13 amino acids. The CDR3 region has the DNA TGCAGTGCTAGGTCTGGGGGAGACTATGGCTACACCTTC. This sequence encodes CSARSGGDYGYTF.

This clonotype was counted between two and nine times. The chain links TRBV7-2 to TRBJ1-3; D gene uncertain. Trimming stripped 5 bases from V and 0 bases from J, with 11 bases between. This CDR3 region has 15 residues. Germline CDR1 is SGHTA and CDR2 is FQGNSA. DNA of the CDR3: TGTGCCAGCAGCCGCGCAGGATCCTCTGGAAACACCATATATTTT. Translated: CASSRAGSSGNTIYF.

This chain joins TRBV20-1 and TRBJ2-1; TRBD2 aligns across 14 bases. After removal of 0 bases from V and 7 bases from J, the junction contained 8 bases not matched to a gene. Germline loops: CDR1 DFQATT, CDR2 SNEGSKA (reference sequence). The CDR3 totals 17 residues. Here the CDR3 DNA reads TGCAGTGCTAGAGACCCCGGGACTAGCGGGGGATGGAATGAGCAGTTCTTC. Its translation is CSARDPGTSGGWNEQFF.